This entry describes one TCR beta chain. Its antigen is unknown. 5'RACE primed at constant segments yielded TCR alpha and TCR beta cDNA libraries bearing sample barcodes and UMIs. TCRdb re-derived calls from the 5' RACE reads in MiXCR, one entry per CDR3 protein. The sample lists about 340,000 distinct CDR3 sequences; around 21% were seen once. Germline CDR1 is SGHKS and CDR2 is YYEKEE (reference sequence). This CDR3 region has 13 residues. Trimming took 4 bases from V and 10 from J, leaving 12 bases between them. This sample is part of a study of T-cell memory formation after mild COVID-19. Overall study results and limits: Memory cells collected pre-infection included some clones that later responded, suggesting cross-reactive memory joined. Contracting CD4+ clones were located mainly in CM and EM, and CD8+ clones in EMRA. Nothing confirmed that second-wave clones peaking on day 37 were specific for SARS-CoV-2.

Material: PBMCs or a T cell subset sorted from them (not recorded which). The clonotype was recovered from an adult woman who had mild COVID-19 (a few samples of this study predate the infection). Cell type and time point are not known. V gene TRBV5-5 combines with J gene TRBJ1-6; possible D gene TRBD1, 5 bases. CDR3 residues: CASSGRGGSPLHF. CDR3 in DNA: TGTGCCAGCAGCGGGAGGGGCGGCTCACCCCTCCACTTT.